This T cell receptor beta chain was obtained from a study of beta chain features in type 1 diabetes. All of the isolated RNA was reverse transcribed, so expressed TCRB transcripts were sequenced. Assay: immunoSEQ multiplex PCR; the TCRdb copy retains only in-frame clones and omits some. Here the sample spans hundreds of thousands of clones, roughly 30% being singletons. CDR1 and CDR2 (germline): SGHTA, FQGTGA. The CDR3 is 15 amino acids. V lost 5 bases, J lost 2 bases, and 8 bases stayed unmatched. This clone was counted only a few times. The sample comprised naive CD4+ T cells from blood. This sequence was found in a man aged 18 to 30 in good health. This chain connects TRBV7-3 to TRBJ2-7, with 8 nucleotides matching TRBD1. CDR3 bases: TGTGCCAGCAGCCCAGGGACAGGAAACCCCTACGAGCAGTACTTC. Translating it yields CASSPGTGNPYEQYF.